These 3 T cell receptor beta chains originate from one sample sequenced in a study of T-cell reconstitution after alpha-beta-depleted transplantation in children. This sample's TCRbeta library carried unique molecular identifier barcodes. TCRdb used MiXCR to reprocess the PCR reads, holding one entry per CDR3 protein. The sample lists about a million distinct CDR3 sequences; roughly 31% were seen once. Source: PBMCs, mostly from graft donor cells, taken 360 days after TCRalphabeta/CD19-depleted stem cell transplant. Receptor source: a boy younger than two who had a stem cell transplant for SCID, so the T cells may come from the graft donor.

A few counts support this clonotype. The chain uses TRBV12-3 or TRBV12-4 and TRBJ1-2; TRBD1 matches 9 bases. V shed 4 bases and J 5 bases; nucleotides not matched to a gene: 5. The CDR3 runs to 14 residues. CDR3 loop: CASSSGQGAYGYTF. Written as DNA, the CDR3 is TGTGCCAGCAGTTCGGGACAGGGAGCGTATGGCTACACCTTC.

The V and J genes are TRBV5-1 and TRBJ1-4; the match to TRBD1 covers 9 bases. The CDR3 runs to 16 residues. In germline, CDR1 is SGHRS, CDR2 YFSETQ. Trimming removed 4 bases from V and 0 bases from J; junction bases left unmatched: 4. CDR3 sequence reads: CASSAGTGPTNEKLFF. CDR3 in DNA: TGCGCCAGCAGCGCCGGGACAGGGCCAACTAATGAAAAACTGTTTTTT.

This clonotype has just a few counts. The rearrangement uses TRBV4-1 and TRBJ2-1; tentative D call: TRBD1 (5 bases). The CDR3 covers 16 residues. In germline, CDR1 is MGHRA, CDR2 YSYEKL. Trimming removed 0 bases at V and 2 bases at J, with 11 bases between. The CDR3 DNA reads as TGCGCCAGCAGCCAAGATTTGGCAGGGACCTACAATGAGCAGTTCTTC. As protein: CASSQDLAGTYNEQFF.